These 20 T cell receptor beta chains were all obtained from the same sample, sequenced in a study of shared clonotypes between healthy human individuals (dated by TCRdb to between 2020 and 2021). Preparation of the library involved the immunoSEQ multiplex PCR assay. The table comes from immuneACCESS by way of TCRdb, which keeps in-frame sequences with V and J called. Part of the clones is missing from these tables; in studies checked, under half for an unresolved V gene and the rest for unknown reasons. This sample gives about 2.3 million clones in total; around 93% of them show up just once. The ten largest make up approximately 0.4% of the sample. The sequenced material came from naive CD4+ T cells from PBMCs. The sample's cell subset or site label, in plain terms: CD45RA+ positively selected. The source is a man aged 18 to 30 in good health. Some clones in this sample may be carry-over from other donors' samples.

This chain uses TRBV9 with TRBJ2-5; D not certain. Trimming removed 0 bases at V and 5 bases at J, with 17 bases between. Germline lookup yields CDR1 SGDLS and CDR2 YYNGEE. This CDR3 spans 16 amino acids. This CDR3 is CASSVETQSLEETQYF. The CDR3 nucleotides read TGTGCCAGCAGCGTAGAAACCCAGTCCCTAGAGGAGACCCAGTACTTC.

V is TRBV7-6 and J is TRBJ2-3; D gene unclear. The CDR3 extends over 13 amino acids. Germline V gene lookup returns CDR1 SGHVS and CDR2 FNYEAQ. Trimming pared 1 base from V and 6 bases from J, leaving 8 bases between. The CDR3 spells CASSLGPYDTQYF. Here the CDR3 DNA reads TGTGCCAGCAGCTTAGGGCCTTATGATACGCAGTATTTT.

The chain links TRBV7-2 to TRBJ1-2; D call uncertain. V lost 2 bases to trimming and J lost 4 bases, with 2 bases between them. The germline gives CDR1 SGHTA, CDR2 FQGNSA. The CDR3 has 11 residues. The CDR3 nucleotides read TGTGCCAGCAGCTTACTCTATGGCTACACCTTC. Translating gives CASSLLYGYTF.

Notes on this clone: The sample holds other DNA sequences that translate to the same CDR3. The J gene is TRBJ2-3, the V gene TRBV9; 13 nucleotides line up with TRBD2. This CDR3 comprises 16 residues. V shed 3 bases and J 6 bases; nucleotides not matched to a gene: 7. Germline assignment: CDR1 SGDLS and CDR2 YYNGEE. The CDR3 DNA reads as TGTGCCAGCAGCGCGGGGGGACTAGCGGGAACGGATACGCAGTATTTT. Encoded protein: CASSAGGLAGTDTQYF.

The CDR3 sequence: CASSVGIRGTSGGTGELFF. The DNA for the CDR3 is TGTGCCAGCAGCGTAGGGATCCGCGGGACTAGCGGGGGGACCGGGGAGCTGTTTTTT. The rearrangement joins TRBV9 to TRBJ2-2; TRBD2 matches at 15 bases. The germline CDR1 and CDR2 sequences are SGDLS and YYNGEE. After removal of 0 bases from V and 5 bases from J, the junction contained 8 bases not matched to a gene. This CDR3 has 19 residues.

V is TRBV5-1 and J is TRBJ2-7; 8 positions match TRBD2. Germline values: CDR1 SGHRS, CDR2 YFSETQ. The CDR3 is made up of 15 amino acids. V was pared by 1 base and J by 7 bases, with 10 bases of the junction left unmatched. Written as DNA, the CDR3 is TGCGCCAGCAGCTTGTCGGGAGGGCCCTCGGGAGAGCAGTACTTC. This codes for CASSLSGGPSGEQYF.

This clone was recorded once. The chain joins TRBV2 to TRBJ2-1, with TRBD2 matching over 12 bases. Germline CDR1 reads SNHLY; CDR2 reads FYNNEI. The CDR3 length is 14 residues. Trimming at V came to 8 bases and at J to 7 bases, leaving 6 bases not matched to a gene. The CDR3 coding sequence is TGTGCCAGCTTCAGACTAGCGGGAGTAAATGAGCAGTTCTTC. It is translated as CASFRLAGVNEQFF.

V is TRBV2 and J is TRBJ2-7, with TRBD2 matching 7 bases. Germline CDR1 SNHLY, CDR2 FYNNEI. This CDR3 contains 15 residues. With V trimmed by 6 bases and J by 5 bases, 13 bases remained unmatched. The CDR3 here is CASRAGGGGEDEQYF. The CDR3 DNA is TGTGCCAGCAGGGCCGGCGGGGGAGGAGAGGACGAGCAGTACTTC.

This chain uses TRBV25-1 with TRBJ2-2, with a tentative D call TRBD1 (5 bases). Trimming removed 7 bases from V and 8 bases from J, with 11 bases in between. The CDR3 length is 12 residues. The germline CDR1 and CDR2 sequences are MGHDK and SYGVNS. CDR3 nucleotides: TGTGCCAGCAATAGGGGTTTAGGGGAGCTGTTTTTT. It encodes CASNRGLGELFF.

This clone was seen once. This rearrangement joins TRBV14 to TRBJ2-1; the D is unclear. V lost 1 base, J lost 2 bases, and 12 bases lay in between. The CDR3 totals 16 residues. The germline V gene has CDR1 SGHDN and CDR2 FVKESK. The CDR3 DNA sequence: TGTGCCAGCAGCCAAGGCGCGTCTATTACCTACAATGAGCAGTTCTTC. Its protein product is CASSQGASITYNEQFF.

The chain recombines TRBV4-1 with TRBJ2-7; 9 bases agree with TRBD2. Germline V gives CDR1 MGHRA, CDR2 YSYEKL. This CDR3 comprises 18 residues. Germline trimming cut 1 base from V and 1 base from J; bases unmatched to any gene: 11. The CDR3 DNA reads TGCGCCAGCAGCCAAGCCGTATTGAAGACTAGCGGATCCTACGAGCAGTACTTC. Amino acids: CASSQAVLKTSGSYEQYF.

The chain is built from TRBV15 and TRBJ2-6; 8 bases align to TRBD2. Looked up from germline, CDR1 is LNHNV and CDR2 is YYDKDF (reference sequence). This CDR3 comprises 19 residues. V shed 6 bases and J 0 bases; nucleotides not matched to a gene: 13. CDR3 DNA: TGTGCCACCAGGTCTGCGGGAGGACCAACTTTCTCTGGGGCCAACGTCCTGACTTTC. Translating gives CATRSAGGPTFSGANVLTF.

The chain has TRBV21-1 and TRBJ2-7; TRBD2 reflects the table's D call only, with no check against the DNA. TRBV21-1 is a documented pseudogene. The CDR3 runs to 14 residues. The CDR3 loop is CATTRPSGSYEQYF. DNA for the CDR3: TGTGCCACCACTAGGCCTAGCGGGAGTTACGAGCAGTACTTC.

The gene calls are TRBV5-8 and TRBJ1-5; 7 bases line up with TRBD1. The CDR3 loop spans 14 amino acids. CDR1 and CDR2 (germline): SGHTS, YDEGEE. With 4 bases clipped from V and 7 bases from J, the junction kept 8 bases outside the gene matches. CDR3 loop: CASSLRTGRQPQHF. The CDR3 bases are TGTGCCAGCAGCCTACGGACAGGACGGCAGCCCCAGCATTTT.

In the case of this clone: In the same sample, other DNA sequences code for this CDR3. The CDR3 DNA is TGTGCCTGGAGTACGCAGGGTAGAGCTGGCTACACCTTC. It is translated as CAWSTQGRAGYTF. The chain couples TRBV30 to TRBJ1-2; tentative D call: TRBD1 (5 bases). Germline V CDR1 and CDR2: GTSNPN, SVGIG (reference sequence). The length of the CDR3 is 13 residues. V lost 2 bases, J lost 7 bases, and 14 bases lay in between.

V is TRBV29-1 and J is TRBJ2-5; 7 nucleotides align to TRBD2. V was clipped by 8 bases and J by 3 bases; unmatched bases: 6. Germline CDR1 reads SQVTM; CDR2 reads ANQGSEA. This CDR3 has 12 residues. CDR3 coding DNA: TGCAGCCACCCTGCGGGAGAAGAGACCCAGTACTTC. Its translation: CSHPAGEETQYF.

The chain has TRBV23-1 and TRBJ2-7; possibly TRBD1 for D (6 bases). TRBV23-1 is classed as an ORF, of uncertain function. Trimming shortened V by 4 bases and J by 4 bases, and 17 bases separated the two germline ends. CDR3 length: 15 residues. CDR3 residues: CASSPEDRGQYEQYF. In nucleotides, the CDR3 is TGCGCCAGCAGTCCAGAGGACAGAGGGCAATACGAGCAGTACTTC.

V usage is TRBV9 and J usage is TRBJ1-1; D is unresolved. This CDR3 comprises 14 residues. CDR1 SGDLS and CDR2 YYNGEE come from the germline V gene. Trimming took off 1 base at V and 1 base at J, with 8 bases between the two ends. As DNA, the CDR3 is TGTGCCAGCAGCGTAACAGCAGAGAACACTGAAGCTTTCTTT. Translating gives CASSVTAENTEAFF.

The chain has TRBV6-1 and TRBJ1-1, with D hard to call. Germline lookup yields CDR1 MNHNS and CDR2 SASEGT. The CDR3 loop spans 13 amino acids. Trimming removed 7 bases from V and 0 bases from J, with 9 bases in between. The DNA for the CDR3 is TGTGCCAGCATGGGCCAGCTGAACACTGAAGCTTTCTTT. Its translation: CASMGQLNTEAFF.

The rearrangement links TRBV29-1 to TRBJ1-3, with unresolved D. Germline V gives CDR1 SQVTM, CDR2 ANQGSEA. This CDR3 comprises 12 residues. Deletions cut 6 bases from V and 2 bases from J, with 8 bases between. The CDR3 loop reads CSVGETGNTIYF. DNA for the CDR3: TGCAGCGTCGGGGAGACTGGAAACACCATATATTTT. The whole variable domain, remainder taken from reference TRBV29-1 and TRBJ1-3, is SAVISQKPSRDICQRGTSLTIQCQVDSQVTMMFWYRQQPGQSLTLIATANQGSEATYESGFVIDKFPISRPNLTFSTLTVSNMSPEDSSIYLCSVGETGNTIYFGEGSWLTVV.